The clone carrying this T cell receptor beta chain has a handful of counts. The antigen is unknown. The sample comes from a study of type 1 regulatory T cells. Study-level information: T-allo10 is an in vitro-generated, Tr1-enriched CD4 T cell product specific for alloantigen.

TCRdb re-analysed the reads in MiXCR, keeping a single row per CDR3 protein. The sample lists approximately 77,000 distinct CDR3 sequences, under 25% occurring once. General study points: Type 1 regulatory T cells had a more restricted TCR repertoire than non-type 1 regulatory T cells.

This TCR came from a human donor in good health. The sample consisted of cultured type 1 regulatory T (Tr1) cells, either the whole culture or a sorted fraction (not recorded which).

The CDR3 region is CASSLGARGTEAFF. The CDR3 DNA is TGTGCCAGCAGCCTAGGGGCGCGGGGGACTGAAGCTTTCTTT. The gene calls are TRBV12-3 or TRBV12-4 and TRBJ1-1, with D maybe TRBD1 (5 bases). Trimming took 6 bases from V and 5 from J, leaving 16 bases between them. The CDR3 spans 14 residues.